The source of this TCR beta chain is a study of naive and memory T cell subsets. The beta constant-region primer was an equimolar mix of two oligonucleotides covering TRBC1 and TRBC2. TCRdb processed the UMI-ligation and nested PCR reads anew with MiXCR; each CDR3 protein has one entry. The table has 140,000 to 150,000 distinct CDR3 sequences, around 15% seen once; the top ten hold 0.14% to 0.15%. This clonotype was found many times. Its cognate antigen is unknown. Study-level points and caveats: No ground truth validated the naive and memory repertoire findings. In CD4 and CD8 cells, diversity dropped from naive through EMRA. TCR counts from RNA may reflect activation-linked expression changes.

Germline V gives CDR1 SGHVS, CDR2 FNYEAQ. J lost 7 bases, V lost 5 bases, and 8 bases had no gene match. The CDR3 runs to 14 residues. Cells stained for CD3, CD4, CD8, CD45RA, CD27 and viability were sorted into four CD45RA/CD27 subsets. Sequenced material: naive CD4+ T cells from blood. The TCR comes from a human donor in good health. The genes are TRBV7-6 and TRBJ2-1; 7 positions match TRBD1. CDR3 sequence reads: CASSPRDSGNEQFF. The CDR3 DNA sequence: TGTGCCAGCAGCCCCAGGGACAGTGGTAATGAGCAGTTCTTC.